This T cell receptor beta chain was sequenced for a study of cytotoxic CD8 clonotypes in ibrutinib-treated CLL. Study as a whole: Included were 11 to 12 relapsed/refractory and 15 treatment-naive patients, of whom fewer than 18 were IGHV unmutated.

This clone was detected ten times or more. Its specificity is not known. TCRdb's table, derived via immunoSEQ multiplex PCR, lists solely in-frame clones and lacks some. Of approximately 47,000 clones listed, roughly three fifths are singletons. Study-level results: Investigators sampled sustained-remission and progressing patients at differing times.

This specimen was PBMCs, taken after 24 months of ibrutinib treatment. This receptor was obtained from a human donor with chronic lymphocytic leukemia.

This CDR3 is CASSEAQETQYF. The CDR3 DNA is TGTGCCAGCAGTGAAGCCCAAGAGACCCAGTACTTC. The chain employs TRBV25-1 and TRBJ2-5; D unresolved. The CDR3 runs to 12 residues. V shed 2 bases and J shed 1 base, with 2 bases lying between them. Per the germline V gene, CDR1 is MGHDK and CDR2 is SYGVNS.